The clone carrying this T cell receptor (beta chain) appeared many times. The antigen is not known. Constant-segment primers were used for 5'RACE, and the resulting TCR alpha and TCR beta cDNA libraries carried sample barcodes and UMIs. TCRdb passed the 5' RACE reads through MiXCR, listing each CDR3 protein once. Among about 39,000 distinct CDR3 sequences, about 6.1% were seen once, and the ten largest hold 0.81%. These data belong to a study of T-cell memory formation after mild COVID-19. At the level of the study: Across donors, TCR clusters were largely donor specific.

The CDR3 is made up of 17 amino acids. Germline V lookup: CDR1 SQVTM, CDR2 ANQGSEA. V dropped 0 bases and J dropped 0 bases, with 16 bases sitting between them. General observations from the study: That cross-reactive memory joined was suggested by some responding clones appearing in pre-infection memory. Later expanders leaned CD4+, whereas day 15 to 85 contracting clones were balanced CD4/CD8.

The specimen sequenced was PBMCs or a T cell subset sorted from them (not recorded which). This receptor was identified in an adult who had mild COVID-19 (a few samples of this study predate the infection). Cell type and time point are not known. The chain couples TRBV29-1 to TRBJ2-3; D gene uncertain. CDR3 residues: CSVEDPGGSSSTDTQYF. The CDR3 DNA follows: TGCAGCGTTGAAGATCCTGGTGGGTCTTCTAGCACAGATACGCAGTATTTT.